This TCR beta chain was retrieved from a study of cytomegalovirus exposure and HLA in healthy donors. Study overall: The platform used for the roughly 130 validation repertoires matched that of the roughly 720 first-cohort repertoires, a later analysis reported.

In regard to this clone: Antigen: not known.

Findings and limits, study-wide: Rarity held for most TCR sequences, but there were some public TCRs that occurred in many donors.

Assay: immunoSEQ multiplex PCR; the TCRdb copy retains only in-frame clones and omits some. Of approximately 230,000 clones listed, roughly 90% are singletons. CDR1 is SQVTM and CDR2 is ANQGSEA in the germline V gene. CDR3 length: 13 residues. The V and J ends lost 0 bases and 1 base respectively, with 6 bases between them. The source material was PBMCs. The chain links TRBV29-1 to TRBJ1-1, with D hard to call. This TCR derives from a man aged 18 to 29 in good health and CMV-seropositive. CDR3 nucleotide sequence: TGCAGCGTTGAAGATCTAACGAACACTGAAGCTTTCTTT. Translated, it gives CSVEDLTNTEAFF.